The clone carrying this T cell receptor (beta chain) turned up a few times. The antigen is undetermined. The data are from a study of CD8+ T cells in alopecia areata. Extracted from the samples, RNA was reverse transcribed into cDNA to serve as the sequencing template. Assay: immunoSEQ multiplex PCR; the TCRdb copy retains only in-frame clones and omits some. Of some 200,000 clones listed, roughly three fifths were seen once; the top ten hold less than 3.5%. Germline loops: CDR1 ENHRY, CDR2 SYGVKD. CDR3 size: 12 residues. V lost 11 bases to trimming and J lost 6 bases; unmatched junction nucleotides: 8. The treatment is: oral pan-JAK inhibitor, 5-10 mg twice daily. The authors sorted CD4+ and CD8+ T cells from PBMCs. Study results and limitations: Scalp clonality, along with expanded CD8+ clones among the top 100, was significantly decreased by tofacitinib. Scalp lesions, especially in alopecia totalis/universalis, had higher clonality than normal scalp.

The sample consisted of CD4+ T cells sorted from blood, taken at week 4, from a patient treated with tofacitinib. The sequence derives from a human donor with alopecia areata. The rearrangement uses TRBV10-3 and TRBJ2-5, with 8 bases that match TRBD2. As DNA, the CDR3 is TGTGCCGCGAAGGGACTAGAGCAGACCCAGTACTTC. Translated: CAAKGLEQTQYF.